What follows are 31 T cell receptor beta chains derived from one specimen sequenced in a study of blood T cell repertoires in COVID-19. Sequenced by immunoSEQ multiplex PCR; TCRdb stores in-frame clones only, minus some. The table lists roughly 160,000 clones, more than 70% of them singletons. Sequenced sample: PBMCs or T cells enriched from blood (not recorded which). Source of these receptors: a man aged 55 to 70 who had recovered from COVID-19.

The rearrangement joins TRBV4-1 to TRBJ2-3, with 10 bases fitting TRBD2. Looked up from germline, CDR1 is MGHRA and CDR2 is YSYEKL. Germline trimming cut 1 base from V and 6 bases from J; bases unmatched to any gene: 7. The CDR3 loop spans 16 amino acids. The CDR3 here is CASSQVPASGSDTQYF. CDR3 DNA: TGCGCCAGCAGCCAAGTCCCGGCTAGCGGGAGCGATACGCAGTATTTT.

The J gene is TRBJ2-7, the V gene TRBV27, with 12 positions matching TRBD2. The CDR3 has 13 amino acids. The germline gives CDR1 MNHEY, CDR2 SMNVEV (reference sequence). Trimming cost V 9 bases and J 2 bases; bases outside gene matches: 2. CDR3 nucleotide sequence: TGTGCCAGTCGGACTAGCGGGGCCTACGAGCAGTACTTC. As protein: CASRTSGAYEQYF.

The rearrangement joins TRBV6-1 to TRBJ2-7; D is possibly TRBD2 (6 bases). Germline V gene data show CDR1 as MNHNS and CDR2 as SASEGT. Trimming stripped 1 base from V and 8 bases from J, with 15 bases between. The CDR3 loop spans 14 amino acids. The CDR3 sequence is CASSEGSREAKQYF. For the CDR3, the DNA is TGTGCCAGCAGTGAAGGTTCCAGGGAGGCAAAGCAGTACTTC.

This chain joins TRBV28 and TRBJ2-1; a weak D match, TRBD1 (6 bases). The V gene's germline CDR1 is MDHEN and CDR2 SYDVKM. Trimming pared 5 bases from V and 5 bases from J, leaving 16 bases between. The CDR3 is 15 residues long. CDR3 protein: CASSLGLQGNNEQFF. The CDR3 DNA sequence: TGTGCCAGCAGTCTTGGCCTACAGGGAAACAATGAGCAGTTCTTC.

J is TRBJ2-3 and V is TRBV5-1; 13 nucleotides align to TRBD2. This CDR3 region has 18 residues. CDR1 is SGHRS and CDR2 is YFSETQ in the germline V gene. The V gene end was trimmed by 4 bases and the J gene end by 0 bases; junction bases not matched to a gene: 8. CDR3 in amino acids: CASSTGLAGSPSTDTQYF. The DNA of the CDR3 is TGCGCCAGCAGCACGGGACTAGCGGGGAGTCCTAGCACAGATACGCAGTATTTT.

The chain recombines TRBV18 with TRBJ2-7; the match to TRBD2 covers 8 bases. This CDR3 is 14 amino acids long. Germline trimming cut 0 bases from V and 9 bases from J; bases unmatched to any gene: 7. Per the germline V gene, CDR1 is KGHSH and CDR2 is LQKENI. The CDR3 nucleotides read TGTGCCAGCTCACCACCTAGCGGGGCCTCAGGGCAGTACTTC. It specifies CASSPPSGASGQYF.

Here the CDR3 reads CASSSRTEETQYF. The CDR3 DNA is TGCGCCAGCAGCTCCAGGACAGAAGAGACCCAGTACTTC. This sequence joins TRBV5-1 and TRBJ2-5; weak D call: TRBD1 (6 bases). With 3 bases removed from V and 3 bases from J, the gap between germline ends came to 9 bases. Germline CDR1 and CDR2: SGHRS and YFSETQ. The length of the CDR3 is 13 residues.

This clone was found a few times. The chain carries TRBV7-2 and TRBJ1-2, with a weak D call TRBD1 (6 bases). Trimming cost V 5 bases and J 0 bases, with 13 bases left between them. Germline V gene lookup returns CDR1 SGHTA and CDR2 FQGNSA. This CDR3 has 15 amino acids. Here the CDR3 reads CASSLRQDPNYGYTF. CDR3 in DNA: TGTGCCAGCAGCCTAAGACAGGATCCTAACTATGGCTACACCTTC.

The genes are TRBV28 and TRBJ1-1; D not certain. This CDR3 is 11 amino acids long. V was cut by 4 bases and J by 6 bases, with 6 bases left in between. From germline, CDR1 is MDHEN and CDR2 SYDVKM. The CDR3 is CASSSAAEAFF. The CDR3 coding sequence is TGTGCCAGCAGTTCCGCAGCTGAAGCTTTCTTT. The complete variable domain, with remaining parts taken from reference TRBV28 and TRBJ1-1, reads DVKVTQSSRYLVKRTGEKVFLECVQDMDHENMFWYRQDPGLGLRLIYFSYDVKMKEKGDIPEGYSVSREKKERFSLILESASTNQTSMYLCASSSAAEAFFGQGTRLTVV.

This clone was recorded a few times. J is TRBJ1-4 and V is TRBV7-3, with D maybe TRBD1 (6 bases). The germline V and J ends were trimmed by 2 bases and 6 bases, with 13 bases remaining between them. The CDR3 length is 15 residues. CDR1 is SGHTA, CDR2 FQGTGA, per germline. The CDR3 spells CASSLVGGRDEKLFF. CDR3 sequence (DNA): TGTGCCAGCAGCTTAGTAGGGGGAAGGGATGAAAAACTGTTTTTT.

CDR3 in amino acids: CASSRPLAGVENEQFF. The CDR3 region has the DNA TGTGCCAGCAGTCGCCCGCTAGCGGGAGTTGAGAATGAGCAGTTCTTC. The J gene is TRBJ2-1, the V gene TRBV27; 10 nucleotides line up with TRBD2. Germline CDR1 reads MNHEY; CDR2 reads SMNVEV (reference sequence). Unmatched junction bases numbered 11, after V lost 5 bases and J lost 7 bases. CDR3 length equals 16 residues.

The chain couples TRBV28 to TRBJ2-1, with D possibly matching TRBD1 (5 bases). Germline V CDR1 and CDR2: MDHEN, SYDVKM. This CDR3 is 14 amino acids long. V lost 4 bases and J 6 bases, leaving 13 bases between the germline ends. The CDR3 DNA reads TGTGCCAGCAGTTCCAGGGTCGACTTCAATGAGCAGTTCTTC. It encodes CASSSRVDFNEQFF.

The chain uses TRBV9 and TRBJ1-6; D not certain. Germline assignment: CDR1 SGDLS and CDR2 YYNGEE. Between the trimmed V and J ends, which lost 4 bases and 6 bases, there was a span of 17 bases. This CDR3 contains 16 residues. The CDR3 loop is CASSSRGQSPNSPLHF. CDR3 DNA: TGTGCCAGCAGCTCTAGAGGGCAGAGCCCTAATTCACCCCTCCACTTT.

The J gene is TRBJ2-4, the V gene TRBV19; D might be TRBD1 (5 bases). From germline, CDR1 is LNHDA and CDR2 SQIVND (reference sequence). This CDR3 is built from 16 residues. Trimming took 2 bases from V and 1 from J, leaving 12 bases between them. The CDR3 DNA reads TGTGCCAGTAGTATATTTCAGGGCCGGGCCAAAAACATTCAGTACTTC. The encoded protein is CASSIFQGRAKNIQYF.

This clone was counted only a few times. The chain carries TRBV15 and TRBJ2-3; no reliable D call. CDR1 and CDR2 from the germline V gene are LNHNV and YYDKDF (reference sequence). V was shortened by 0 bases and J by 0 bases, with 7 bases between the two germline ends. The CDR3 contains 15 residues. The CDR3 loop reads CATSRESPSTDTQYF. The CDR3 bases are TGTGCCACCAGCAGAGAGAGTCCTAGCACAGATACGCAGTATTTT.

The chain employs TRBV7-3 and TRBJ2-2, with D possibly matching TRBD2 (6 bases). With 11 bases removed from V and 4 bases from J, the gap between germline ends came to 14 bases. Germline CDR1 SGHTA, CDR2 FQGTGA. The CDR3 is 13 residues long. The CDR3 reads CAPRGTTTGELFF. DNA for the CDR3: TGTGCCCCCCGGGGGACCACCACCGGGGAGCTGTTTTTT.

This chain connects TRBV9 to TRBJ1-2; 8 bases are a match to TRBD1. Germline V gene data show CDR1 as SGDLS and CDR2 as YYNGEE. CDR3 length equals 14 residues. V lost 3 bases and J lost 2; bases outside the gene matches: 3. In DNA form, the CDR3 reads TGTGCCAGCAGCGGGACAGGGCCCAACTATGGCTACACCTTC. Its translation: CASSGTGPNYGYTF. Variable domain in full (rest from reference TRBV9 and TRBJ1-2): DSGVTQTPKHLITATGQRVTLRCSPRSGDLSVYWYQQSLDQGLQFLIQYYNGEERAKGNILERFSAQQFPDLHSELNLSSLELGDSALYFCASSGTGPNYGYTFGSGTRLTVV.

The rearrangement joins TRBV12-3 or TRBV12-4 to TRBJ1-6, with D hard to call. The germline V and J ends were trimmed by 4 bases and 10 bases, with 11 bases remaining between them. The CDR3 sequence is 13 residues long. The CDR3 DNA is TGTGCCAGCAGTTCCCAGGACTGGTCACCCCTCCACTTT. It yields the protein CASSSQDWSPLHF.

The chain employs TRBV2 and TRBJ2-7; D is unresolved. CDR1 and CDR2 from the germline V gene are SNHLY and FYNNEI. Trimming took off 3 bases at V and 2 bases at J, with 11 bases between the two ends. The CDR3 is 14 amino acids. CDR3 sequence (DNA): TGTGCCAGCAGTGATCTAGGAGAGACCTACGAGCAGTACTTC. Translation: CASSDLGETYEQYF.

DNA for the CDR3: TGTGCCAGCTCGATTCGGCGGGGGCCAAACCTAAACACTGAAGCTTTCTTT. Its translation: CASSIRRGPNLNTEAFF. J is TRBJ1-1 and V is TRBV27, with D possibly matching TRBD1 (6 bases). Germline V gene sequence: CDR1 MNHEY, CDR2 SMNVEV (reference sequence). CDR3 size: 17 residues. The germline V and J ends were trimmed by 8 bases and 2 bases, with 24 bases remaining between them.

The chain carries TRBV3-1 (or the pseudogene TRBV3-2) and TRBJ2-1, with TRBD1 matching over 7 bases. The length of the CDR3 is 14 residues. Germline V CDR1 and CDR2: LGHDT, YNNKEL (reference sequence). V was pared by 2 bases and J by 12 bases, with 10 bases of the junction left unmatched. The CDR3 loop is CASSQHSGQVGQFF. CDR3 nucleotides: TGTGCCAGCAGCCAACATTCAGGACAGGTCGGGCAGTTCTTC.

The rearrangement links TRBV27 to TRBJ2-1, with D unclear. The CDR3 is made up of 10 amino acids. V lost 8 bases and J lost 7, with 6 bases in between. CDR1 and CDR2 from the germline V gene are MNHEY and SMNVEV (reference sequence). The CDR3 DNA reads TGTGCCAGCTTCCGGAATGAGCAGTTCTTC. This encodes CASFRNEQFF.

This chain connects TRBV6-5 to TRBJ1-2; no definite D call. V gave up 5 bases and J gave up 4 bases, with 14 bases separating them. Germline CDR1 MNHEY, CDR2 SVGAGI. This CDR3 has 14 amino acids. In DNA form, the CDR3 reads TGTGCCAGCAGTCGCGGAGCGGAGGGCTATGGCTACACCTTC. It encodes CASSRGAEGYGYTF.

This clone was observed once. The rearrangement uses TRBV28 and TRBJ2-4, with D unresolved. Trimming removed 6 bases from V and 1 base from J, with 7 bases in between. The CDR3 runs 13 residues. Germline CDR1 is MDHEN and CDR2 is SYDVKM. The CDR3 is CASRPAAKNIQYF. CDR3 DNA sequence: TGTGCCAGCAGGCCAGCGGCCAAAAACATTCAGTACTTC.

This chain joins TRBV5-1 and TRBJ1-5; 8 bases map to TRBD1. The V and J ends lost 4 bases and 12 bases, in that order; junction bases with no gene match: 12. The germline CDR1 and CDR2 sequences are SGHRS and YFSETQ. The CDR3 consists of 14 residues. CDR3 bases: TGCGCCAGCAGCGCGACAGGGGATCGTAGGCGCCAGCATTTT. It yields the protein CASSATGDRRRQHF.

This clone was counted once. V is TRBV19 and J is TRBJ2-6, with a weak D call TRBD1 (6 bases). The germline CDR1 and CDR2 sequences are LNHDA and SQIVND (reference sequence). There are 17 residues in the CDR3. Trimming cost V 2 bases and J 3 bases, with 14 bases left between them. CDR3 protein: CASSIRQVGGGANVLTF. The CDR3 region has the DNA TGTGCCAGTAGTATAAGACAGGTCGGAGGTGGGGCCAACGTCCTGACTTTC.

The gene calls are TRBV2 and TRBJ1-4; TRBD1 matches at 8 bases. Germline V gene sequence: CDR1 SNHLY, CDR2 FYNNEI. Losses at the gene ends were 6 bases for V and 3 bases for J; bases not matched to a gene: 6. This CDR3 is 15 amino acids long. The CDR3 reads CASRGQGSSNEKLFF. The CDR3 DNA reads TGTGCCAGCAGAGGACAGGGTAGTTCTAATGAAAAACTGTTTTTT.

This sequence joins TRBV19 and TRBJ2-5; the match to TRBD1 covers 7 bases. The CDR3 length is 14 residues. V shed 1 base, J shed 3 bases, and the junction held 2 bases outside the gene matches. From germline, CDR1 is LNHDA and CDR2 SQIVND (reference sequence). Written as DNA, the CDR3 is TGTGCCAGTAGTATAGGCACAGGGGAAGAGACCCAGTACTTC. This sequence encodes CASSIGTGEETQYF.

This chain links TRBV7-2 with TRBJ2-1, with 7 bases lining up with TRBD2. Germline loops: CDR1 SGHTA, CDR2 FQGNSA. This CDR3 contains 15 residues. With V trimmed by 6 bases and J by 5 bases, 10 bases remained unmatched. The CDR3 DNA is TGTGCCAGCAGTCTTGGGGGGAGGGCCGACAATGAGCAGTTCTTC. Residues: CASSLGGRADNEQFF.

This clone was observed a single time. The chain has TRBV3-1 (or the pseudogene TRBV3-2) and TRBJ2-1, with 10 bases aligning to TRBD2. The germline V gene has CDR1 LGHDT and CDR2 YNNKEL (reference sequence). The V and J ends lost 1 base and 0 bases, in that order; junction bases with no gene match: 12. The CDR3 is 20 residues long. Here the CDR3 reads CASSQAGLAPTGSSYNEQFF. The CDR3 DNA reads TGTGCCAGCAGCCAAGCGGGACTAGCGCCAACTGGGAGCTCCTACAATGAGCAGTTCTTC.

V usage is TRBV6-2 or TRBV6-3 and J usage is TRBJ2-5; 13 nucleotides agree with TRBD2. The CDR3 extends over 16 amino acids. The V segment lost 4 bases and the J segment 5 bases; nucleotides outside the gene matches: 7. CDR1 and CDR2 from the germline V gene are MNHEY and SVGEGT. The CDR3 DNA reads TGTGCCAGCAGTTTGGTGACTAGCGGGGGGACCGAGACCCAGTACTTC. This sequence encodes CASSLVTSGGTETQYF.